The 30 T cell receptor beta chains below were found in one sample sequenced in a study of blood T cell repertoires in COVID-19. Profiling relied on immunoSEQ multiplex PCR, and the TCRdb table lists in-frame clones only, not all of them. The sample shows about 83,000 clones, roughly 80% of them seen only once. Sequencing was carried out using peripheral blood. These receptors originate from a woman at least 80 years old with acute or convalescent COVID-19.

This clone has a handful of counts. The J gene is TRBJ2-7, the V gene TRBV29-1; 7 nucleotides agree with TRBD2. After removal of 3 bases from V and 4 bases from J, the junction contained 6 bases not matched to a gene. Per germline, CDR1 SQVTM and CDR2 ANQGSEA. The CDR3 extends over 13 amino acids. The CDR3 DNA reads TGCAGCGTTGAGGTAGCGGGTAGGTACGAGCAGTACTTC. Its protein product is CSVEVAGRYEQYF.

The chain uses TRBV10-3 and TRBJ2-3; D gene uncertain. The CDR3 is 11 amino acids. The germline CDR1 and CDR2 sequences are ENHRY and SYGVKD. The V and J ends lost 6 bases and 4 bases respectively, with 5 bases between them. DNA of the CDR3: TGTGCCATCAGAAGAGCAGATACGCAGTATTTT. Its translation: CAIRRADTQYF.

V and J are TRBV28 and TRBJ2-7; a possible D gene is TRBD2 (6 bases). Germline V gene sequence: CDR1 MDHEN, CDR2 SYDVKM. The CDR3 length is 12 residues. The V end was cut by 7 bases, the J end by 4 bases, with 11 bases between. The CDR3 protein is CASTSGGYEQYF. CDR3 in DNA: TGTGCCAGCACTTCCGGAGGGTACGAGCAGTACTTC.

V and J are TRBV5-1 and TRBJ1-3; 7 positions match TRBD1. The CDR3 has 17 residues. CDR1 is SGHRS, CDR2 YFSETQ, per germline. V lost 4 bases and J lost 0; bases outside the gene matches: 10. The CDR3 reads CASSPGQLIDSGNTIYF. Here the CDR3 DNA reads TGCGCCAGCAGCCCGGGACAGCTGATAGACTCTGGAAACACCATATATTTT.

This sequence joins TRBV19 and TRBJ2-3, with D hard to call. The CDR3 sequence is 14 residues long. Trimming shortened V by 3 bases and J by 0 bases, and 7 bases separated the two germline ends. Per germline, CDR1 LNHDA and CDR2 SQIVND (reference sequence). The DNA of the CDR3 is TGTGCCAGTAGTATTGGCCAGAGCACAGATACGCAGTATTTT. It yields the protein CASSIGQSTDTQYF.

This clone turned up a few times. The J gene is TRBJ1-6, the V gene TRBV10-2; weak D call: TRBD1 (6 bases). Germline assignment: CDR1 WSHSY and CDR2 SAAADI. The CDR3 contains 15 residues. V was shortened by 2 bases and J by 7 bases, with 12 bases between the two germline ends. In DNA form, the CDR3 reads TGCGCCAGCAGTGAGGTGTGGCAGGGGAATTCACCCCTCCACTTT. Protein product: CASSEVWQGNSPLHF.

This clone came up a few times. This chain links TRBV3-1 (or the pseudogene TRBV3-2) with TRBJ2-3, with TRBD1 identical over 9 bases. The V and J ends lost 1 base and 3 bases, in that order; junction bases with no gene match: 5. CDR1 is LGHDT, CDR2 YNNKEL, per germline (reference sequence). CDR3 length: 16 amino acids. The CDR3 sequence is CASSQVWGQGTDTQYF. The CDR3, as DNA: TGTGCCAGCAGCCAAGTCTGGGGACAGGGAACAGATACGCAGTATTTT.

This clone has more than one count but fewer than ten. The genes are TRBV19 and TRBJ2-7, with 12 bases lining up with TRBD1. Trimming took 5 bases from V and 8 from J; bases not matched to a gene: 10. CDR3 length: 15 residues. Germline V gives CDR1 LNHDA, CDR2 SQIVND (reference sequence). CDR3 bases: TGTGCCAGTAGTGGCCAGGGACAGGGGGCTTTACAGCAGTACTTC. Its protein product is CASSGQGQGALQQYF.

This chain uses TRBV2 with TRBJ1-2; 10 nucleotides agree with TRBD1. The CDR3 has 15 residues. CDR1 SNHLY and CDR2 FYNNEI come from the germline V gene. The J segment lost 6 bases and the V segment lost 4 bases, leaving 8 bases of the junction unmatched. The CDR3 sequence is CASSVRQGAKDGYTF. CDR3 bases: TGTGCCAGCAGTGTTAGACAGGGGGCTAAAGATGGCTACACCTTC.

V and J are TRBV28 and TRBJ2-2; D not resolved. CDR1 MDHEN and CDR2 SYDVKM come from the germline V gene. V dropped 1 base and J dropped 1 base, with 10 bases sitting between them. This CDR3 has 16 residues. The CDR3 sequence: CASSLLGPVNTGELFF. CDR3 nucleotide sequence: TGTGCCAGCAGTTTATTGGGCCCAGTGAACACCGGGGAGCTGTTTTTT.

V and J are TRBV2 and TRBJ1-3; 8 bases line up with TRBD1. The germline V gene encodes CDR1 SNHLY and CDR2 FYNNEI. The CDR3 is 14 residues long. The ends lost 5 bases at V and 2 bases at J; junction bases unmatched: 2. The CDR3, as DNA: TGTGCCAGCAGTTTGACAGGGGCTGGAAACACCATATATTTT. Residues: CASSLTGAGNTIYF.

The chain joins TRBV3-1 (or the pseudogene TRBV3-2) to TRBJ2-2, with D unclear. The V gene's germline CDR1 is LGHDT and CDR2 YNNKEL (reference sequence). This CDR3 has 13 amino acids. V lost 3 bases to trimming and J lost 6 bases, with 8 bases between them. The CDR3 DNA is TGTGCCAGCAGCCAGGGCACGTCCGGGGAGCTGTTTTTT. Its translation: CASSQGTSGELFF.

This clone was counted between two and nine times. This chain links TRBV7-2 with TRBJ2-7, with TRBD2 identical over 10 bases. The V gene's germline CDR1 is SGHTA and CDR2 FQGNSA. CDR3 length: 17 residues. V lost 0 bases and J lost 1; bases outside the gene matches: 6. CDR3 region: CASSLAGSGGWSYEQYF. The CDR3 DNA sequence: TGTGCCAGCAGCTTAGCGGGTAGCGGGGGGTGGTCCTACGAGCAGTACTTC.

CDR3 bases: TGCGCCAGCAGCTTGGGGGAGGGTGGCAATCAGCCCCAGCATTTT. Translating gives CASSLGEGGNQPQHF. The chain is built from TRBV5-1 and TRBJ1-5; D unresolved. CDR1 and CDR2 from the germline V gene are SGHRS and YFSETQ. The ends were cut back, 0 bases at V and 2 bases at J, with 9 bases in the middle. This CDR3 comprises 15 residues. The full variable domain, completed using reference TRBV5-1 and TRBJ1-5, is KAGVTQTPRYLIKTRGQQVTLSCSPISGHRSVSWYQQTPGQGLQFLFEYFSETQRNKGNFPGRFSGRQFSNSRSEMNVSTLELGDSALYLCASSLGEGGNQPQHFGDGTRLSIL.

The rearrangement links TRBV9 to TRBJ2-3; the match to TRBD1 covers 7 bases. Germline V gives CDR1 SGDLS, CDR2 YYNGEE. The CDR3 runs 14 residues. V shed 4 bases, J shed 7 bases, and the junction held 9 bases outside the gene matches. The CDR3 loop is CASSLSDRPNTQYF. The CDR3 DNA sequence: TGTGCCAGCAGCCTCTCGGACAGGCCAAATACGCAGTATTTT.

The rearrangement joins TRBV6-5 to TRBJ2-4; 7 bases are a match to TRBD1. J gave up 6 bases and V 0 bases, and 2 bases lay outside the gene matches. This CDR3 region has 14 residues. CDR1 and CDR2 (germline): MNHEY, SVGAGI. The CDR3 bases are TGTGCCAGCAGTTACTCATCAGGGGGAAACATTCAGTACTTC. Translating it yields CASSYSSGGNIQYF.

The chain employs TRBV6-5 and TRBJ2-5; a possible D gene is TRBD2 (6 bases). The V gene lost 6 bases and the J gene lost 1 base, with 15 bases spanning the gap. Germline V gene lookup returns CDR1 MNHEY and CDR2 SVGAGI. The CDR3 runs 15 residues. The CDR3 bases are TGTGCCAGCAGACCCCGGAGGGGATTCCAAGAGACCCAGTACTTC. It specifies CASRPRRGFQETQYF.

J is TRBJ1-5 and V is TRBV27, with a possible D match to TRBD1 (5 bases). V was trimmed by 8 bases and J by 0 bases, leaving 17 bases between them. CDR1 and CDR2 from the germline V gene are MNHEY and SMNVEV (reference sequence). The length of the CDR3 is 16 residues. The CDR3 DNA is TGTGCCAGCGCCCGTAGCCAGGGCGATAGCAATCAGCCCCAGCATTTT. This sequence encodes CASARSQGDSNQPQHF.

The CDR3 region has the DNA TGTGCCAGCAGTGAGCTAGACAGGGGTGGCTACACCTTC. Translated: CASSELDRGGYTF. The V call is TRBV6-1, the J call TRBJ1-2; 8 nucleotides line up with TRBD1. V was clipped by 3 bases and J by 7 bases; unmatched bases: 4. The germline V gene has CDR1 MNHNS and CDR2 SASEGT. The CDR3 runs 13 residues.

The chain recombines TRBV4-1 with TRBJ2-5; 11 bases map to TRBD2. Germline trimming cut 2 bases from V and 5 bases from J; bases unmatched to any gene: 1. Germline V gives CDR1 MGHRA, CDR2 YSYEKL. The CDR3 is 14 residues long. This CDR3 reads CASSQLAGGETQYF. The CDR3 bases are TGCGCCAGCAGCCAACTAGCGGGGGGTGAGACCCAGTACTTC.

Points on this clone: An end of the junction does not agree with germline; a read error may underlie this. The same CDR3 is also encoded by other DNA sequences in this sample. J is TRBJ2-7 and V is TRBV5-4, with TRBD2 as a possible D gene (7 bases). This CDR3 is built from 15 residues. The germline V gene encodes CDR1 SGHNT and CDR2 YYREEE (reference sequence). CDR3 nucleotides: TGTGCTTCAAGCTTGGTACAGGGAGGGTTGGGGGAGCAATACTTC. This encodes CASSLVQGGLGEQYF.

The J gene is TRBJ1-1, the V gene TRBV29-1; 8 nucleotides agree with TRBD1. Trimming at V came to 7 bases and at J to 10 bases, leaving 11 bases not matched to a gene. Per the germline V gene, CDR1 is SQVTM and CDR2 is ANQGSEA. This CDR3 has 12 amino acids. The CDR3 nucleotides read TGCAGCGCGCCACAGGGGGGTCGGGTAGCTTTCTTT. It is translated as CSAPQGGRVAFF. The full variable domain, completed using reference TRBV29-1 and TRBJ1-1, is SAVISQKPSRDICQRGTSLTIQCQVDSQVTMMFWYRQQPGQSLTLIATANQGSEATYESGFVIDKFPISRPNLTFSTLTVSNMSPEDSSIYLCSAPQGGRVAFFGQGTRLTVV.

The chain links TRBV7-2 to TRBJ2-5; perhaps TRBD1 as D (6 bases). The germline V gene encodes CDR1 SGHTA and CDR2 FQGNSA. The length of the CDR3 is 13 residues. V shed 2 bases and J shed 7 bases, with 11 bases lying between them. CDR3: CASSLRQVTTQYF. As DNA, the CDR3 is TGTGCCAGCAGCTTACGACAGGTCACGACCCAGTACTTC. The variable domain in full, with the rest retrieved from reference TRBV7-2 and TRBJ2-5, is GAGVSQSPSNKVTEKGKDVELRCDPISGHTALYWYRQSLGQGLEFLIYFQGNSAPDKSGLPSDRFSAERTGGSVSTLTIQRTQQEDSAVYLCASSLRQVTTQYFGPGTRLLVL.

The chain joins TRBV5-4 to TRBJ2-7, with 10 nucleotides matching TRBD2. Germline CDR1 and CDR2: SGHNT and YYREEE (reference sequence). Germline trimming cut 5 bases from V and 3 bases from J; bases unmatched to any gene: 5. This CDR3 is 14 amino acids long. Written as DNA, the CDR3 is TGTGCCAGCAGATCCGGGACTAGCGTCTACGAGCAGTACTTC. Its translation is CASRSGTSVYEQYF.

This chain connects TRBV4-1 to TRBJ1-3; D unclear. The germline CDR1 and CDR2 sequences are MGHRA and YSYEKL. The CDR3 has 15 amino acids. With 1 base removed from V and 0 bases from J, the gap between germline ends came to 7 bases. CDR3 nucleotide sequence: TGCGCCAGCAGCCAAGTACAGAACTCTGGAAACACCATATATTTT. This codes for CASSQVQNSGNTIYF.

Only one count was recorded for this clone. V usage is TRBV4-2 and J usage is TRBJ2-5; TRBD1 matches at 8 bases. Unmatched junction bases numbered 12, after V lost 1 base and J lost 5 bases. The CDR3 extends over 17 amino acids. Germline CDR1 reads LGHNA; CDR2 reads YNFKEQ. The chain's CDR3 is CASSQGGDRWAIETQYF. CDR3 sequence (DNA): TGTGCCAGCAGCCAAGGGGGGGACAGGTGGGCCATCGAGACCCAGTACTTC.

This clone was counted a few times. The V call is TRBV4-1, the J call TRBJ2-7, with D perhaps matching TRBD1 (5 bases). Germline loops: CDR1 MGHRA, CDR2 YSYEKL. V shed 4 bases and J shed 1 base, with 11 bases lying between them. The CDR3 length is 14 residues. Here the CDR3 reads CASSPSGYSYEQYF. CDR3 DNA: TGCGCCAGCAGCCCATCAGGGTATTCCTACGAGCAGTACTTC.

As to this clone: The junction departs from the called germline gene at one end, perhaps through a read error. The chain has TRBV7-7 and TRBJ2-6; D call uncertain. Germline loops: CDR1 SSHAT, CDR2 FNYEAQ (reference sequence). There are 19 residues in the CDR3. In DNA form, the CDR3 reads TGTGCTAGCAGCTTAGTTCCCCTCGGTCCGAGCTCTGGGGCCAACGTCCTGACTTTC. It translates to CASSLVPLGPSSGANVLTF.

This chain joins TRBV5-1 and TRBJ1-2, with unresolved D. CDR3 length: 16 residues. V lost 0 bases and J 3 bases, leaving 15 bases between the germline ends. From germline, CDR1 is SGHRS and CDR2 YFSETQ. This CDR3 is CASSLAQTTFDYGYTF. The CDR3 bases are TGCGCCAGCAGCTTGGCACAGACTACCTTTGACTATGGCTACACCTTC.

V gene TRBV3-1 (or the pseudogene TRBV3-2) combines with J gene TRBJ1-1; D is uncertain. V lost 0 bases, J lost 7 bases, and 12 bases lay in between. The CDR3 length is 14 residues. Germline CDR1 is LGHDT and CDR2 is YNNKEL (reference sequence). CDR3: CASSQDAGILEAFF. The CDR3, as DNA: TGTGCCAGCAGCCAAGATGCGGGGATCCTTGAAGCTTTCTTT.